This T cell receptor (beta chain) was sequenced in a study of blood T cell repertoires in COVID-19. About the study: Samples came from the United States, Italy and Spain, spanning acute and convalescent COVID-19. PBMCs, B-cell-depleted T cells, or T cells provided the cDNA or gDNA that made up the material.

The CDR3 sequence is 14 residues long. V lost 2 bases and J 4 bases, leaving 9 bases between the germline ends. The germline V gene encodes CDR1 SGHTA and CDR2 FQGNSA. As originally analysed: The authors estimated nucleated cell counts from reference gene primer amplification. Profiling relied on immunoSEQ multiplex PCR, and the TCRdb table lists in-frame clones only, not all of them. That table furnishes V, J and clone size, whereas the DNA furnished D and trimming. Seen here are 250,000 to 350,000 clones, 89% observed once, and the top ten hold under 15%. This receptor was taken from a woman aged 60 to 75 with acute or convalescent COVID-19. The V gene is TRBV7-2, the J gene TRBJ2-4; weak D call: TRBD2 (6 bases). The sample was peripheral blood. This chain's CDR3 is CASSLSGGKNIQYF. CDR3 sequence (DNA): TGTGCCAGCAGCTTAAGTGGGGGGAAAAACATTCAGTACTTC. Filled out from reference TRBV7-2 and TRBJ2-4, the complete variable domain reads GAGVSQSPSNKVTEKGKDVELRCDPISGHTALYWYRQSLGQGLEFLIYFQGNSAPDKSGLPSDRFSAERTGGSVSTLTIQRTQQEDSAVYLCASSLSGGKNIQYFGAGTRLSVL.